Listed below are T cell receptor beta chains from one sample, sequenced in a study of cytomegalovirus exposure and HLA in healthy donors. Clones were read by immunoSEQ multiplex PCR, and TCRdb kept only the in-frame ones, dropping some. The sample consists of over 100,000 clones, approximately 94% of them appearing once. Sequencing was carried out using PBMCs. Receptor source: a young woman in good health and CMV-seronegative. Each CDR3 is given with its conserved first and last residue. The D gene is left open where the match is weak.

CDR3 DNA,CDR3 protein,D gene,CDR3 length,J gene,V gene
TGTGCCAGCAGCTTAGCCTCGACTTACGAGCAGTACTTC,CASSLASTYEQYF,NA,13,TRBJ2-7,TRBV7-2
TGTGCCAGCAGCTTAGGGACAGGGGGCATCGAGCAGTACTTC,CASSLGTGGIEQYF,TRBD1,14,TRBJ2-7,TRBV13
TGTGCCAGCAGCTTACTTACCGGGGAGCTGTTTTTT,CASSLLTGELFF,NA,12,TRBJ2-2,TRBV11-2
TGTGCCATCGCTGGGGAACCTGGGGCGGAAGCTTTCTTT,CAIAGEPGAEAFF,NA,13,TRBJ1-1,TRBV10-3
TGTGCCAGCAGTTCCTCCAGGACAGGGTTAGGCACAGATACGCAGTATTTT,CASSSSRTGLGTDTQYF,TRBD1,17,TRBJ2-3,TRBV27
TGTGCCAGCCAAACCGGGACAGGGGGCGACGAGCAGTACTTC,CASQTGTGGDEQYF,TRBD1,14,TRBJ2-7,TRBV6-1
TGTGCCAGCAGGCCCACAGGGGGCTATGGCTACACCTTC,CASRPTGGYGYTF,TRBD1,13,TRBJ1-2,TRBV27
TGTGCCAGCAGCCACCGGGACAGGGTCTCCTACGAGCAGTACTTC,CASSHRDRVSYEQYF,NA,15,TRBJ2-7,TRBV21-1
TGTGCCAGCAGCCGAAGTTCCGGGTTAGGGACCCAGTACTTC,CASSRSSGLGTQYF,NA,14,TRBJ2-5,TRBV14
TGTGCCTGGAGTGTCAGGTTCAATCAGCCCCAGCATTTT,CAWSVRFNQPQHF,NA,13,TRBJ1-5,TRBV30
TGTGCCATCAGGTTGACTAGCGGGATCGGATACAATGAGCAGTTCTTC,CAIRLTSGIGYNEQFF,TRBD2,16,TRBJ2-1,TRBV10-3
TGTGCCAGCAGGCGGGACAGCAACAACTATGGCTACACCTTC,CASRRDSNNYGYTF,TRBD1,14,TRBJ1-2,TRBV6-1
TGTGCCAGCAGCTCCCGGGACAGGGGAAGGGATTCACCCCTCCACTTT,CASSSRDRGRDSPLHF,TRBD1,16,TRBJ1-6,TRBV5-6
TGTGCTAGCGGCAGACCAGGAAAAAATCAGCCCCAGCATTTT,CASGRPGKNQPQHF,NA,14,TRBJ1-5,TRBV7-7
TGCGCCAGCAGCCACCAAGGGACAGGGGGGCTGTACGAGCAGTACTTC,CASSHQGTGGLYEQYF,TRBD1,16,TRBJ2-7,TRBV4-1
TGCGCCAGCAGCCGACGACAGGGGGCGGCGGATGGCTACACCTTC,CASSRRQGAADGYTF,TRBD1,15,TRBJ1-2,TRBV4-1
TGTGCCAGCAGCCTGACAGGCACCACTGAAGCTTTCTTT,CASSLTGTTEAFF,NA,13,TRBJ1-1,TRBV5-6